Listed below are T cell receptor beta chains from one sample, sequenced in a study of blood T cell repertoires in COVID-19. The method was immunoSEQ multiplex PCR; TCRdb's version includes in-frame clones alone and lacks a portion of them. Of around 200,000 clones listed, over 80% were seen once; the top ten hold about 6%. The sequenced sample was peripheral blood. All receptors derive from a woman aged 40 to 50 with acute or convalescent COVID-19. Both conserved end residues are trimmed from each CDR3. A D gene is named only where the DNA matches it firmly.

CDR3aa,d_gene,len,j_gene,v_gene
ASSLSPGQMNTEAF,TRBD1,14,TRBJ1-1,TRBV7-2
ASSLLQATQH,-,10,TRBJ1-5,TRBV28
ASSLKSGLQETQY,-,13,TRBJ2-5,TRBV5-5
ASSLGGLSYNEQF,-,13,TRBJ2-1,TRBV5-1
AWSLQAGTEQY,TRBD2,11,TRBJ2-7,TRBV30
ASRTFRDRYYGYT,TRBD1,13,TRBJ1-2,TRBV2
ASHRQNNYGYT,-,11,TRBJ1-2,TRBV6-5
ASREGYTGPNTEAF,-,14,TRBJ1-1,TRBV10-1
ASRYSNQPQH,-,10,TRBJ1-5,TRBV6-5
ASSLVGAHEQY,-,11,TRBJ2-7,TRBV5-1
AWSVVGSTEAF,-,11,TRBJ1-1,TRBV30
ASSPIPVRRGTGELF,-,15,TRBJ2-2,TRBV7-2
ASSLAPSREKLF,-,12,TRBJ1-4,TRBV5-1
ASKPGQTNGYGYT,-,13,TRBJ1-2,TRBV28
ASSPGGYGYT,TRBD1,10,TRBJ1-2,TRBV6-5
ASSLAGGSTDTQY,TRBD2,13,TRBJ2-3,TRBV13
ATLFGTVSNEQY,TRBD1,12,TRBJ2-7,TRBV2
ASRNPQGQGFDEQF,-,14,TRBJ2-1,TRBV21-1
ASSNPGTGTNEAF,TRBD1,13,TRBJ1-1,TRBV11-2
ACRGSYEQY,-,9,TRBJ2-7,TRBV30
ASSFLDRGSTDTQY,TRBD1,14,TRBJ2-3,TRBV5-1
ASSVTGNQGEKLF,-,13,TRBJ1-4,TRBV5-1
ASRWGQGAF,TRBD1,9,TRBJ1-1,TRBV11-3
ASSPRGRDPEYPSIYEQY,-,18,TRBJ2-7,TRBV5-1
ASTIVQGCSEAF,-,12,TRBJ1-1,TRBV21-1
ASSLAMRGHPGLAGPKNIQY,-,20,TRBJ2-4,TRBV7-8
ASSFGRRTSTDTQY,-,14,TRBJ2-3,TRBV5-4
ASSYTGAFENEQF,TRBD1,13,TRBJ2-1,TRBV18
ASSQEPTGGESSYNSPLH,TRBD1,18,TRBJ1-6,TRBV4-1
SASSPAVTYEQY,-,12,TRBJ2-7,TRBV20-1
ASSWGAPSGSVTGELF,TRBD2,16,TRBJ2-2,TRBV5-4
ASSQELGRHR,-,10,TRBJ1-2,TRBV12-3/TRBV12-4
ASSLARGHEKLF,-,12,TRBJ1-4,TRBV5-5
SVFSSGANVLT,-,11,TRBJ2-6,TRBV29-1
ASSRGPNTDTQY,-,12,TRBJ2-3,TRBV4-1
ASSETSGSWNEQF,TRBD2,13,TRBJ2-1,TRBV27
ASSRTGVNTEAF,TRBD1,12,TRBJ1-1,TRBV6-5
ASSPRGSGDYGYT,-,13,TRBJ1-2,TRBV7-9
ASSLGDRAYNEQF,TRBD1,13,TRBJ2-1,TRBV5-6
ASSPAGHGYT,-,10,TRBJ1-2,TRBV28
ASSQTGNSGRSNYGYT,-,16,TRBJ1-2,TRBV6-4
ASSLVGTGYQPQH,TRBD1,13,TRBJ1-5,TRBV5-5
ASSLDRSRMGTQY,-,13,TRBJ2-3,TRBV7-9
ASRGPYTEAF,-,10,TRBJ1-1,TRBV2
ASSSPNTDTQY,-,11,TRBJ2-3,TRBV7-3
ASSPRVRETQY,-,11,TRBJ2-5,TRBV14
ASSQQTGGTYGYT,TRBD1,13,TRBJ1-2,TRBV6-5
ASSIKAGGLNSYEQY,TRBD2,15,TRBJ2-7,TRBV19
SVAGSLNTEAF,-,11,TRBJ1-1,TRBV29-1
ASSFSSVTDTQY,-,12,TRBJ2-3,TRBV28
ASSPGGAQETQY,-,12,TRBJ2-5,TRBV28
ATSDGVNGF,-,9,TRBJ2-1,TRBV24-1
ASSVTGQGDGYT,TRBD1,12,TRBJ1-2,TRBV7-9
ASSFRLGGGRD,-,11,TRBJ2-7,TRBV7-9
ASSPNLTELYGYT,-,13,TRBJ1-2,TRBV10-1
ASSVDWTGEEKLF,TRBD1,13,TRBJ1-4,TRBV9
ASSMWGQIGNEQF,-,13,TRBJ2-1,TRBV19